This record concerns one T cell receptor beta chain sequence. The donors (healthy individuals) were bone marrow donors. Amplification used 60 Vbeta primers and 13 Jbeta primers. Produced via immunoSEQ multiplex PCR; TCRdb's table is partial and in-frame only. This repertoire shows about 120,000 clones, over 70% found once; its top ten account for 1.5%. The record originates from a study of cytomegalovirus exposure and HLA in healthy donors. Sequenced: PBMCs. The source is a woman between 18 and 30 years old in good health and CMV-seronegative.

CDR3 bases: TGTGCCAGCAGCCATCCTTCCGGACTCCGGGATACGCAGTATTTT. Its translation is CASSHPSGLRDTQYF. The genes are TRBV14 and TRBJ2-3; D perhaps matches TRBD2 (5 bases). In germline, CDR1 is SGHDN, CDR2 FVKESK. There are 15 residues in the CDR3. The germline V and J ends were trimmed by 3 bases and 6 bases, with 16 bases remaining between them.